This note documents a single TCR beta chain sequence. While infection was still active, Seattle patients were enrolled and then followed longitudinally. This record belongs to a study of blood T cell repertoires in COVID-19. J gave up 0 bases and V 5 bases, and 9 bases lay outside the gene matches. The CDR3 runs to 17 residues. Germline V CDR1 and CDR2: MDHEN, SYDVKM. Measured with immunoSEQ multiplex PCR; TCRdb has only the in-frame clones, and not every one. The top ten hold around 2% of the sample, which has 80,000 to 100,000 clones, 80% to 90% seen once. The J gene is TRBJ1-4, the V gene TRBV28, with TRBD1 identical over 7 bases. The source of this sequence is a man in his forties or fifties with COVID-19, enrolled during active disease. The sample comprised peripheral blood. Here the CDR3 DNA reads TGTGCCAGCAGTGCCGCAGGGGGACCCGCAACTAATGAAAAACTGTTTTTT. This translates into CASSAAGGPATNEKLFF. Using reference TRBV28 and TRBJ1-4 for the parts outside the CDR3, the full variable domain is DVKVTQSSRYLVKRTGEKVFLECVQDMDHENMFWYRQDPGLGLRLIYFSYDVKMKEKGDIPEGYSVSREKKERFSLILESASTNQTSMYLCASSAAGGPATNEKLFFGSGTQLSVL.